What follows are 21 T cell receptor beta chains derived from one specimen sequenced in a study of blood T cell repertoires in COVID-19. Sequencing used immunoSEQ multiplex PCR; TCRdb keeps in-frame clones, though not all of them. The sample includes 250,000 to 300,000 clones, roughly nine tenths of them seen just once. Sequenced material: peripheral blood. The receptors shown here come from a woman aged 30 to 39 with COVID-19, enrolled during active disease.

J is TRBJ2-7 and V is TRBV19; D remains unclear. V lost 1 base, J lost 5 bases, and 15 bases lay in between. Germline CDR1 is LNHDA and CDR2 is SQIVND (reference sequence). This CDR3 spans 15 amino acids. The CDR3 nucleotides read TGTGCCAGTAGTATAGTTACCAGTTTTGCCGACGAGCAGTACTTC. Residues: CASSIVTSFADEQYF.

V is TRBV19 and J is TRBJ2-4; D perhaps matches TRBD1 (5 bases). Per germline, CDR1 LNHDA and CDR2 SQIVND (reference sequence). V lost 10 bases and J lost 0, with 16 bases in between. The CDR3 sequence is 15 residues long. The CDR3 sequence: CATNPQVIAKNIQYF. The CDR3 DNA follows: TGTGCCACCAACCCACAGGTTATAGCCAAAAACATTCAGTACTTC.

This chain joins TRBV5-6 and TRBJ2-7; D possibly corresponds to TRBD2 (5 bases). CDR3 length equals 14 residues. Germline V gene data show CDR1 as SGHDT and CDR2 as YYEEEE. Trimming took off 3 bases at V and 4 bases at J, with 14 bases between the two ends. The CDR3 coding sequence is TGTGCCAGCAGCTCCTCGGGGTCCCCTTACGAGCAGTACTTC. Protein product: CASSSSGSPYEQYF.

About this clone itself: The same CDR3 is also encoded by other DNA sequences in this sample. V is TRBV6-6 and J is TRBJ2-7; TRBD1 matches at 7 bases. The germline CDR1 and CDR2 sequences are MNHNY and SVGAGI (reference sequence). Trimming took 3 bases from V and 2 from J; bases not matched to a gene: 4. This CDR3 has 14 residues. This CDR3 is CASSYLQGTYEQYF. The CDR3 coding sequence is TGTGCCAGCAGTTATTTACAGGGGACCTACGAGCAGTACTTC.

CDR3 sequence: CASSEWTLPRGEQYF. The CDR3 nucleotides are TGCGCCAGCAGTGAGTGGACGCTCCCGCGGGGCGAGCAGTACTTC. The genes are TRBV10-2 and TRBJ2-7; a possible D gene is TRBD2 (6 bases). The CDR3 contains 15 residues. The germline V gene has CDR1 WSHSY and CDR2 SAAADI. V lost 1 base and J 6 bases, leaving 16 bases between the germline ends.

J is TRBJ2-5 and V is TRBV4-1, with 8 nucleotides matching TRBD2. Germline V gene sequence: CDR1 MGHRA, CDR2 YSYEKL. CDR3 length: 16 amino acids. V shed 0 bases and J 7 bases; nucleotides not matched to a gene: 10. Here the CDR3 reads CASSQDGGARGGTQYF. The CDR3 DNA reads TGCGCCAGCAGCCAAGATGGCGGGGCCCGGGGGGGGACCCAGTACTTC.

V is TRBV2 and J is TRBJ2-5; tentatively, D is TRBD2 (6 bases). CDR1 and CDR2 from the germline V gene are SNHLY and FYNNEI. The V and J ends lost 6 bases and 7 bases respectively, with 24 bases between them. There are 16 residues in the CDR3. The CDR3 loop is CASSSRTITSEGTQYF. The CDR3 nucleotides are TGTGCCAGCAGCTCCCGGACTATTACGAGTGAGGGGACCCAGTACTTC. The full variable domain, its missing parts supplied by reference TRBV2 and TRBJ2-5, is EPEVTQTPSHQVTQMGQEVILRCVPISNHLYFYWYRQILGQKVEFLVSFYNNEISEKSEIFDDQFSVERPDGSNFTLKIRSTKLEDSAMYFCASSSRTITSEGTQYFGPGTRLLVL.

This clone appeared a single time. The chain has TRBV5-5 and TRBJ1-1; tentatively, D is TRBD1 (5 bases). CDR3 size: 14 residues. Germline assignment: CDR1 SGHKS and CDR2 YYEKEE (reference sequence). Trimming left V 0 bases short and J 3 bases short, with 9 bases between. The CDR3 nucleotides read TGTGCCAGCAGCTTGGCGTGGGACTACACTGAAGCTTTCTTT. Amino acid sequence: CASSLAWDYTEAFF.

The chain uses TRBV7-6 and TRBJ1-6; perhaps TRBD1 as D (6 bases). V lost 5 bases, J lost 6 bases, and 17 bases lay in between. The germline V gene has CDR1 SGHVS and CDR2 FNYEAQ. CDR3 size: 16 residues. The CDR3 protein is CASSDFTGLGNSPLHF. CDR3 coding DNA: TGTGCCAGCAGCGACTTCACAGGGTTGGGTAATTCACCCCTCCACTTT.

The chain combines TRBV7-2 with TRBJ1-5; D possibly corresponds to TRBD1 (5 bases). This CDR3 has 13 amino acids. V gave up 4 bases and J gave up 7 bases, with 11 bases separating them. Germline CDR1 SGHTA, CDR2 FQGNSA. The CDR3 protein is CASSSGTLQPQHF. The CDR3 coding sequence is TGTGCCAGCAGCTCCGGGACTTTGCAGCCCCAGCATTTT.

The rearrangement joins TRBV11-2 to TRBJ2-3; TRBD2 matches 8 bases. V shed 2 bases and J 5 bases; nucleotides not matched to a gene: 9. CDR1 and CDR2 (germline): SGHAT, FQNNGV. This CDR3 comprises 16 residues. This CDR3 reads CASSLNRGGPGDTQYF. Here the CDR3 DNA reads TGTGCCAGCAGCTTAAATCGGGGGGGTCCGGGAGATACGCAGTATTTT.

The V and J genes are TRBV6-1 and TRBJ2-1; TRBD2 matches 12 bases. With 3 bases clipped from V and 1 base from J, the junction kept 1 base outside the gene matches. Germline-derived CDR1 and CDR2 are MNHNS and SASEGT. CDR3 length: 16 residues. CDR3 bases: TGTGCCAGCAGTGACCTAGCGGGGGGGTCCTACAATGAGCAGTTCTTC. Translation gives CASSDLAGGSYNEQFF.

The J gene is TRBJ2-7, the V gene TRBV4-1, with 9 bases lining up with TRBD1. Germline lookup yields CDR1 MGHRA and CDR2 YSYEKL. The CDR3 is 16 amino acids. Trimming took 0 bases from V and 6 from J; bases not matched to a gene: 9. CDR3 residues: CASSQDRWDRVSEQYF. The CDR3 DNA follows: TGCGCCAGCAGCCAAGATCGTTGGGACAGGGTCTCCGAGCAGTACTTC.

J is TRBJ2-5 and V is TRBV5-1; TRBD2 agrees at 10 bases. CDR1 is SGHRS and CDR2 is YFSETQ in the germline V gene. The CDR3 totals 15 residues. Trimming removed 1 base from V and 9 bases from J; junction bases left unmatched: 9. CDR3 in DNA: TGCGCCAGCAGCTTGCTAGCGGGGGCCTATTGGGCCCAGTACTTC. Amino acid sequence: CASSLLAGAYWAQYF.

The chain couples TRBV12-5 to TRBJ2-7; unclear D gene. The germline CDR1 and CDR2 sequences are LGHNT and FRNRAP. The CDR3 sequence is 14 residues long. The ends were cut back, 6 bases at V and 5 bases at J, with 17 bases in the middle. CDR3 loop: CASGFICLRDEQYF. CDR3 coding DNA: TGTGCTAGTGGCTTCATCTGTCTCCGGGACGAGCAGTACTTC.

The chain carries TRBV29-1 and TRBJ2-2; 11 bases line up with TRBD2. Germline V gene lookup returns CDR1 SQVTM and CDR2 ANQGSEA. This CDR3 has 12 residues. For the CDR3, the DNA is TGCACCGGACTAGCGGGTGCCGGGGAGCTGTTTTTT. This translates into CTGLAGAGELFF.

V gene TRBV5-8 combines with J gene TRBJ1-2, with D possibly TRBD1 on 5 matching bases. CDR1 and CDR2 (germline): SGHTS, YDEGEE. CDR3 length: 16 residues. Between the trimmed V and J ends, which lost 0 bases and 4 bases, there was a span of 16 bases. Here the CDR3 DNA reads TGTGCCAGCAGCTTGGCTCGTGCGGGGCGCGGCTATGGCTACACCTTC. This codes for CASSLARAGRGYGYTF.

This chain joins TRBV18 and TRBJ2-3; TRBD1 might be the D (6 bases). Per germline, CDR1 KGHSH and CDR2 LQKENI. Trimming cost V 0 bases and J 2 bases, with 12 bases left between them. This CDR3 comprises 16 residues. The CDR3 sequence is CASSPPQGRVTDTQYF. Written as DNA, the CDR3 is TGTGCCAGCTCACCACCGCAGGGGCGCGTCACAGATACGCAGTATTTT.

In DNA form, the CDR3 reads TGTGCCAGCAGTCTCGGACAGGGTTACGAGCAGTACTTC. Its translation: CASSLGQGYEQYF. The chain carries TRBV12-3 or TRBV12-4 and TRBJ2-7; TRBD1 matches 8 bases. This CDR3 spans 13 amino acids. The junction had 4 bases not matched to a gene; V was cut back by 5 bases and J by 4 bases.

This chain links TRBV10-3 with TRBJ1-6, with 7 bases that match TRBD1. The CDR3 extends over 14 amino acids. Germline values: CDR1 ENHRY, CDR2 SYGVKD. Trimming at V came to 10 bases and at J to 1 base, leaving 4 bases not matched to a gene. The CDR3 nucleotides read TGTGCCACCAGGGGGACATCCTATAATTCACCCCTCCACTTT. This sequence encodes CATRGTSYNSPLHF.

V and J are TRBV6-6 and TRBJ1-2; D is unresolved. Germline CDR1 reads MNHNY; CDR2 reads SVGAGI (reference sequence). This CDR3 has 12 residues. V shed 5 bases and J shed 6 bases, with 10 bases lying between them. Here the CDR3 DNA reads TGTGCCAGCAGTGACGACATAAATGGCTACACCTTC. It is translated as CASSDDINGYTF.